One sample yielded the 15 T cell receptor beta chains listed below, sequenced in a study of control samples from healthy donors and cancer patients. The table came from immunoSEQ multiplex PCR; TCRdb's copy has only in-frame clones and leaves some out. The profile shows 140,000 or so clones, roughly nine tenths of them singletons. Input material: blood. Source of these receptors: a man aged 30-40 years in good health.

In its sample, this clone was seen once. The chain combines TRBV3-1 (or the pseudogene TRBV3-2) with TRBJ2-5; 7 nucleotides match TRBD2. Losses at the gene ends were 0 bases for V and 3 bases for J; bases not matched to a gene: 1. Germline V gene sequence: CDR1 LGHDT, CDR2 YNNKEL (reference sequence). This CDR3 has 14 amino acids. The CDR3 DNA reads TGTGCCAGCAGCCAAGATCGGGGGGAAGAGACCCAGTACTTC. It specifies CASSQDRGEETQYF.

This rearrangement joins TRBV7-8 to TRBJ2-3; 12 bases are shared with TRBD2. Looked up from germline, CDR1 is SGHVS and CDR2 is FQNEAQ. V trimming: 6 bases; J trimming: 4 bases; junction bases outside the gene matches: 8. The CDR3 totals 16 residues. DNA of the CDR3: TGTGCCAGCAGAAAGACTAGCGGGGGCCTCGCAGATACGCAGTATTTT. This encodes CASRKTSGGLADTQYF.

The rearrangement links TRBV6-5 to TRBJ1-2, with D perhaps matching TRBD1 (5 bases). The CDR3 length is 14 residues. CDR1 MNHEY and CDR2 SVGAGI come from the germline V gene. V was pared by 5 bases and J by 5 bases, with 15 bases between. The CDR3 protein is CASSIEATAYGYTF. The DNA of the CDR3 is TGTGCCAGCAGTATCGAGGCGACAGCATATGGCTACACCTTC.

The chain carries TRBV24-1 and TRBJ2-3; no clear D gene. The V and J ends lost 4 bases and 2 bases respectively, with 9 bases between them. The CDR3 contains 14 residues. Germline V lookup: CDR1 KGHDR, CDR2 SFDVKD. The CDR3 DNA reads TGTGCCACCAGTGAAGCCAACCCCACAGATACGCAGTATTTT. Its translation is CATSEANPTDTQYF.

The V call is TRBV6-2 or TRBV6-3, the J call TRBJ1-1; D is undetermined. Germline loops: CDR1 MNHEY, CDR2 SVGEGT. The CDR3 length is 14 residues. V was clipped by 0 bases and J by 1 base, with 6 bases between them. Here the CDR3 reads CASSYSRGNTEAFF. Here the CDR3 DNA reads TGTGCCAGCAGTTACTCTCGGGGGAACACTGAAGCTTTCTTT.

V gene TRBV5-6 combines with J gene TRBJ1-2; TRBD1 agrees at 9 bases. Per the germline V gene, CDR1 is SGHDT and CDR2 is YYEEEE. The CDR3 extends over 15 amino acids. The ends lost 3 bases at V and 4 bases at J; junction bases unmatched: 7. The CDR3 DNA follows: TGTGCCAGCAGCTCGTCCCCGGGACAGGGCTATGGCTACACCTTC. Residues: CASSSSPGQGYGYTF.

This clone was seen just once. This chain joins TRBV19 and TRBJ2-7; D gene ambiguous. The CDR3 totals 14 residues. Germline loops: CDR1 LNHDA, CDR2 SQIVND (reference sequence). Between the trimmed V and J ends, which lost 7 bases and 7 bases, there was a span of 20 bases. For the CDR3, the DNA is TGTGCCAGTACCATGCTCGGGCAGCTCCGTGAGCAGTACTTC. Translating it yields CASTMLGQLREQYF.

The chain joins TRBV7-2 to TRBJ2-5; 11 bases map to TRBD2. The CDR3 runs to 18 residues. V gave up 1 base and J gave up 2 bases; unmatched junction bases: 9. The germline V gene has CDR1 SGHTA and CDR2 FQGNSA. The CDR3 DNA sequence: TGTGCCAGCAGCTTAGTGCTAGCGGGGGGACCCTCACAAGAGACCCAGTACTTC. This encodes CASSLVLAGGPSQETQYF.

The chain has TRBV27 and TRBJ2-7; maybe TRBD2 (5 bases). V lost 5 bases to trimming and J lost 3 bases, with 11 bases between them. Per germline, CDR1 MNHEY and CDR2 SMNVEV (reference sequence). The CDR3 spans 13 residues. As DNA, the CDR3 is TGTGCCAGCAGTCCCCGGGGAAACTACGAGCAGTACTTC. Its translation is CASSPRGNYEQYF.

This clone was detected only once. The chain joins TRBV6-6 to TRBJ2-7; 8 nucleotides line up with TRBD1. V shed 0 bases, J shed 4 bases, and the junction held 2 bases outside the gene matches. This CDR3 spans 14 amino acids. Germline-derived CDR1 and CDR2 are MNHNY and SVGAGI (reference sequence). CDR3 bases: TGTGCCAGCAGTTACTCGAGGACAGGGTACGAGCAGTACTTC. This encodes CASSYSRTGYEQYF.

The genes are TRBV11-2 and TRBJ1-4; D call uncertain. V was trimmed by 5 bases and J by 0 bases, leaving 13 bases between them. Germline CDR1 reads SGHAT; CDR2 reads FQNNGV. This CDR3 is 16 amino acids long. Here the CDR3 DNA reads TGTGCCAGCAGCGTTTTCTCGACAACAACTAATGAAAAACTGTTTTTT. It is translated as CASSVFSTTTNEKLFF.

The sample holds one count of this clone. V gene TRBV6-2 or TRBV6-3 combines with J gene TRBJ2-3; 8 positions agree with TRBD2. The germline gives CDR1 MNHEY, CDR2 SVGEGT. The CDR3 sequence is 14 residues long. Trimming at V came to 5 bases and at J to 1 base, leaving 2 bases not matched to a gene. The CDR3 DNA sequence: TGTGCCAGCAGTCTGACTAGCGGCACAGATACGCAGTATTTT. Encoded protein: CASSLTSGTDTQYF.

The CDR3: CASSLVRGRGKFYGYTF. The CDR3, as DNA: TGTGCCAGCAGCTTAGTAAGGGGCAGGGGTAAGTTCTATGGCTACACCTTC. The chain employs TRBV7-6 and TRBJ1-2, with TRBD1 as a possible D gene (6 bases). Germline values: CDR1 SGHVS, CDR2 FNYEAQ. Trimming took 1 base from V and 4 from J, leaving 19 bases between them. The CDR3 covers 17 residues.

V gene TRBV7-3 combines with J gene TRBJ2-1; D is possibly TRBD2 (6 bases). The germline gives CDR1 SGHTA, CDR2 FQGTGA. The V end lost 4 bases, the J end lost 1 base, and 8 bases lay between the germline ends. CDR3 length: 14 amino acids. DNA of the CDR3: TGTGCCAGCAGCTCCGGAGGGTCCTACAATGAGCAGTTCTTC. This codes for CASSSGGSYNEQFF. The whole variable domain, remainder taken from reference TRBV7-3 and TRBJ2-1, is GAGVSQTPSNKVTEKGKYVELRCDPISGHTALYWYRQSLGQGPEFLIYFQGTGAADDSGLPNDRFFAVRPEGSVSTLKIQRTERGDSAVYLCASSSGGSYNEQFFGPGTRLTVL.

The genes are TRBV7-2 and TRBJ1-6; tentative D call: TRBD1 (6 bases). Germline V gene data show CDR1 as SGHTA and CDR2 as FQGNSA. This CDR3 comprises 14 residues. V lost 1 base and J lost 14, with 15 bases in between. CDR3 DNA sequence: TGTGCCAGCAGCTTAGAATCAGGGGACGGCACCCTCCACTTT. This codes for CASSLESGDGTLHF.